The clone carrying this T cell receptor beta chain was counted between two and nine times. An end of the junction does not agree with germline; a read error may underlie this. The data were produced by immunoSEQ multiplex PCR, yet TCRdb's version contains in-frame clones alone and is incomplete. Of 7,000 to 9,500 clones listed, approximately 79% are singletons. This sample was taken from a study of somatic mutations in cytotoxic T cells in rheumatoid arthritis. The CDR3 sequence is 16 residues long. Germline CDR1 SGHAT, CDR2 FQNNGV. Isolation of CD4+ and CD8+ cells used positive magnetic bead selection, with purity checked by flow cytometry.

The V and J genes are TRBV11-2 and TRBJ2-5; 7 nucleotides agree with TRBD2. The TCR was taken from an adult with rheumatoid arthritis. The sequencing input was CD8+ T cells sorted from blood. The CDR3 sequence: CASSLDPAGEGETQYF. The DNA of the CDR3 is TGTGCCAGCAGCCTAGACCCGGCGGGAGAGGGAGAGACCCAGTACTTC.